A single sample is the source of the 14 T cell receptor beta chains below, sequenced in a study of radiation and T cells in renal cell carcinoma. TCRdb's copy holds only in-frame clones and misses some; the assay was immunoSEQ multiplex PCR. The sample comprises fewer than 150,000 clones, 88% of which are singletons, and approximately 6% rests with the top ten. Sample time point: blood 2 weeks post-SBRT. Treatment given: 15 Gy SBRT to primary tumor, nephrectomy 4 weeks later. Sequencing was performed on blood, taken from a patient whose treatment included radiotherapy and nephrectomy. The receptor source for this set is a woman in her seventies with renal cell carcinoma.

This clone came up once. The chain uses TRBV19 and TRBJ1-1; D is undetermined. Germline V CDR1 and CDR2: LNHDA, SQIVND (reference sequence). Deletions cut 2 bases from V and 0 bases from J, with 13 bases between. The length of the CDR3 is 16 residues. This CDR3 is CASSISPTGVNTEAFF. The DNA for the CDR3 is TGTGCCAGTAGTATATCCCCTACTGGAGTGAACACTGAAGCTTTCTTT.

The V and J genes are TRBV7-2 and TRBJ2-2; D remains ambiguous. Germline CDR1 SGHTA, CDR2 FQGNSA. V was shortened by 4 bases and J by 4 bases, with 10 bases between the two germline ends. The CDR3 totals 14 residues. This CDR3 reads CASSSTFATGELFF. DNA for the CDR3: TGTGCCAGCAGCTCTACGTTTGCCACCGGGGAGCTGTTTTTT.

Notes on this clone: An end of the junction does not agree with germline; a read error may underlie this. The rearrangement uses TRBV7-7 and TRBJ2-2; TRBD1 is a possible D gene (6 bases). From germline, CDR1 is SSHAT and CDR2 FNYEAQ (reference sequence). This CDR3 contains 16 residues. The CDR3 DNA reads TGTGCTAGCAGCACAAACCCGGGGACAAACACCGGGGAGCTGTTTTTT. This codes for CASSTNPGTNTGELFF.

The chain couples TRBV7-2 to TRBJ2-2, with 7 positions matching TRBD2. CDR1 is SGHTA, CDR2 FQGNSA, per germline. This CDR3 is 16 amino acids long. V shed 2 bases, J shed 4 bases, and the junction held 7 bases outside the gene matches. DNA of the CDR3: TGTGCCAGCAGCTTAATTCGGACTAGGGGCACCGGGGAGCTGTTTTTT. This codes for CASSLIRTRGTGELFF. Complete variable domain (other parts from reference TRBV7-2 and TRBJ2-2): GAGVSQSPSNKVTEKGKDVELRCDPISGHTALYWYRQSLGQGLEFLIYFQGNSAPDKSGLPSDRFSAERTGGSVSTLTIQRTQQEDSAVYLCASSLIRTRGTGELFFGEGSRLTVL.

V gene TRBV10-3 combines with J gene TRBJ1-2; no firm D call. Germline V gene data show CDR1 as ENHRY and CDR2 as SYGVKD. The CDR3 loop spans 14 amino acids. The V end was cut by 3 bases, the J end by 0 bases, with 8 bases between. The DNA for the CDR3 is TGTGCCATCAGTGACCCTGTAGCTAACTATGGCTACACCTTC. Its protein is CAISDPVANYGYTF.

The chain employs TRBV5-6 and TRBJ1-6; TRBD1 might be the D (5 bases). Germline V gene sequence: CDR1 SGHDT, CDR2 YYEEEE. CDR3 length equals 16 residues. Trimming took off 0 bases at V and 9 bases at J, with 16 bases between the two ends. Here the CDR3 DNA reads TGTGCCAGCAGCTTGGAGCGTGGGGGGAGTTTTTCACCCCTCCACTTT. This codes for CASSLERGGSFSPLHF.

The chain has TRBV7-8 and TRBJ2-5, with a possible D match to TRBD2 (8 bases). The J call may be in error: the DNA end matches TRBJ2-7 better. There are 15 residues in the CDR3. Germline lookup yields CDR1 SGHVS and CDR2 FQNEAQ. The CDR3 nucleotides are TGTGCCAGCAGCTTTAGCGGGGACAGAGCCTACGAGCAGTACTTC. Its translation: CASSFSGDRAYEQYF.

On this clone itself: This specimen includes other DNA sequences encoding the same CDR3. This chain connects TRBV19 to TRBJ2-3; no firm D call. The CDR3 contains 12 residues. Looked up from germline, CDR1 is LNHDA and CDR2 is SQIVND (reference sequence). Trimming shortened V by 7 bases and J by 1 base, and 6 bases separated the two germline ends. The DNA for the CDR3 is TGTGCCAGTACCCAGGGCACAGATACGCAGTATTTT. Protein product: CASTQGTDTQYF. The full variable domain, with the rest looked up from reference TRBV19 and TRBJ2-3, is DGGITQSPKYLFRKEGQNVTLSCEQNLNHDAMYWYRQDPGQGLRLIYYSQIVNDFQKGDIAEGYSVSREKKESFPLTVTSAQKNPTAFYLCASTQGTDTQYFGPGTRLTVL.

The chain uses TRBV28 and TRBJ2-6, with D tentatively TRBD1 (6 bases). The V end was cut by 5 bases, the J end by 0 bases, with 14 bases between. The CDR3 covers 17 residues. Germline values: CDR1 MDHEN, CDR2 SYDVKM. CDR3 bases: TGTGCCAGCAGTCTGATACAGGGCAGCTCTGGGGCCAACGTCCTGACTTTC. This encodes CASSLIQGSSGANVLTF. Combining the CDR3 with reference TRBV28 and TRBJ2-6 gives the whole variable domain DVKVTQSSRYLVKRTGEKVFLECVQDMDHENMFWYRQDPGLGLRLIYFSYDVKMKEKGDIPEGYSVSREKKERFSLILESASTNQTSMYLCASSLIQGSSGANVLTFGAGSRLTVL.

In DNA form, the CDR3 reads TGTGCCAGCAGTGACTCCCCAACAGGCGGCTACACCTTC. It yields the protein CASSDSPTGGYTF. The chain has TRBV6-1 and TRBJ1-2, with D tentatively TRBD1 (5 bases). CDR3 length: 13 amino acids. Trimming cost V 3 bases and J 8 bases, with 13 bases left between them. Per germline, CDR1 MNHNS and CDR2 SASEGT.

This rearrangement joins TRBV19 to TRBJ2-1; tentatively, D is TRBD2 (6 bases). V dropped 2 bases and J dropped 4 bases, with 12 bases sitting between them. This CDR3 has 15 residues. Germline V gives CDR1 LNHDA, CDR2 SQIVND (reference sequence). CDR3 coding DNA: TGTGCCAGTAGTATATCCCCCGGGACTTACAATGAGCAGTTCTTC. Translating it yields CASSISPGTYNEQFF. Using reference TRBV19 and TRBJ2-1 for the parts outside the CDR3, the full variable domain is DGGITQSPKYLFRKEGQNVTLSCEQNLNHDAMYWYRQDPGQGLRLIYYSQIVNDFQKGDIAEGYSVSREKKESFPLTVTSAQKNPTAFYLCASSISPGTYNEQFFGPGTRLTVL.

This chain links TRBV23-1 with TRBJ2-2, with D possibly TRBD1 on 5 matching bases. TRBV23-1 is flagged as an ORF with uncertain function. Trimming took off 0 bases at V and 7 bases at J, with 6 bases between the two ends. CDR3 length equals 13 residues. Here the CDR3 reads CASSQSRGGELFF. Written as DNA, the CDR3 is TGCGCCAGCAGTCAATCAAGGGGCGGGGAGCTGTTTTTT.

This clone was picked up a small number of times. The chain uses TRBV7-3 and TRBJ1-1, with D maybe TRBD1 (5 bases). The V gene's germline CDR1 is SGHTA and CDR2 FQGTGA. This CDR3 is 13 amino acids long. Trimming cost V 5 bases and J 4 bases, with 11 bases left between them. The CDR3 is CASSAGWSTEAFF. Here the CDR3 DNA reads TGTGCCAGCAGCGCAGGGTGGAGCACTGAAGCTTTCTTT.

CDR3 bases: TGTGCCAGCAGCTTAGCGCTAAGCTATGGCTACACCTTC. Its protein product is CASSLALSYGYTF. The V gene is TRBV7-9, the J gene TRBJ1-2; D is undetermined. The CDR3 spans 13 residues. The V gene lost 0 bases and the J gene lost 4 bases, with 6 bases spanning the gap. Germline V gene sequence: CDR1 SEHNR, CDR2 FQNEAQ (reference sequence).